The 27 T cell receptor beta chains below were found in one sample sequenced in a study of T cell clonality in common variable immunodeficiency (dated by TCRdb to between 2015 and 2017). Libraries were built with the immunoSEQ multiplex PCR assay. Held by TCRdb, this immuneACCESS table contains in-frame sequences only and omits some clones. Under half of the omission traces to an unresolved V gene where checked; the cause of the rest is unknown. This sample shows tens of thousands of clones, and none of them turns up only once. The ten most abundant clones make up 0.65% to 0.8% of the sample. Sequencing input: peripheral blood mononuclear cells. The receptors shown here come from a person aged 18-70 years in good health.

This clone was recorded many times. Partial CDR3 DNA: TGCGCCAGCAGCCCCGGGACATTTCCCGGGGAG. Translated: CASSPGTFPGE. The full CDR3 is CASSPGTFPGELFF. V gene TRBV5-1 combines with J gene TRBJ2-2, with D possibly TRBD1 on 6 matching bases. The sequence runs out 3 residues before the end of the CDR3; the remainder is reconstructed from the germline J gene. Germline values: CDR1 SGHRS, CDR2 YFSETQ. The CDR3 has 14 residues. Trimming removed 4 bases at V and 6 bases at J, with 13 bases between.

This clone was seen at least ten times. The read gets to within 3 residues of the CDR3 end, and the germline J gene fills in the rest. The chain carries TRBV7-8 and TRBJ2-3; no firm D call. Germline V CDR1 and CDR2: SGHVS, FQNEAQ. The V gene lost 0 bases and the J gene lost 4 bases, with 11 bases spanning the gap. The CDR3 spans 15 residues. The CDR3 bases that were read are TGTGCCAGCAGCTTAGCCCCGATTCGGGCAGATACG. Translation: CASSLAPIRADT. The entire CDR3 is CASSLAPIRADTQYF.

This clone was recorded at least ten times. Coverage ceases 3 residues before the CDR3 finishes, and the germline J gene fills in the end. The chain couples TRBV7-2 to TRBJ2-5; no definite D call. Looked up from germline, CDR1 is SGHTA and CDR2 is FQGNSA. V was clipped by 2 bases and J by 1 base, with 11 bases between them. CDR3 length: 15 amino acids. The CDR3 here is CASSLRSAVQETQYF. CDR3 DNA (partial): TGTGCCAGCAGCTTACGTTCGGCGGTCCAAGAGACC.

This clone was detected ten times or more. The CDR3 DNA, read in part, is TGTGCCAGCAGCTCATACAGGGACGCCAAAAACATT. Protein: CASSSYRDAKNI. The full-length CDR3 reads as CASSSYRDAKNIQYF. This chain links TRBV11-2 with TRBJ2-4, with D possibly matching TRBD1 (6 bases). With the read ending 3 residues before the CDR3 end, the germline J gene is used to fill in that end. The CDR3 is 15 amino acids. V was trimmed by 4 bases and J by 1 base, leaving 11 bases between them. The germline V gene encodes CDR1 SGHAT and CDR2 FQNNGV. The whole variable domain, filled in from reference TRBV11-2 and TRBJ2-4, reads EAGVAQSPRYKIIEKRQSVAFWCNPISGHATLYWYQQILGQGPKLLIQFQNNGVVDDSQLPKDRFSAERLKGVDSTLKIQPAKLEDSAVYLCASSSYRDAKNIQYFGAGTRLSVL.

This clone has at least ten counts. The read finishes 3 residues shy of the CDR3 end, and the germline J gene is used to complete it. The V and J genes are TRBV7-3 and TRBJ2-1; D is unclear. Trimming left V 1 base short and J 9 bases short, with 10 bases between. The CDR3 contains 13 residues. The germline CDR1 and CDR2 sequences are SGHTA and FQGTGA. The CDR3 DNA, read in part, is TGTGCCAGCAGCTTAATCCAGTTATCTGAG. This codes for CASSLIQLSE. The full CDR3 sequence reads CASSLIQLSEQFF.

In this sample, this clone turned up many times. The CDR3 end falls 3 residues outside the read, so it is completed with the germline J gene. V is TRBV5-4 and J is TRBJ2-5; possibly TRBD2 for D (6 bases). Germline lookup yields CDR1 SGHNT and CDR2 YYREEE (reference sequence). V was clipped by 2 bases and J by 5 bases, with 16 bases between them. The CDR3 covers 15 residues. The covered CDR3 bases are TGTGCCAGCAGCTTAAATAGCGGAGGGGTGGAGACC. Its protein product is CASSLNSGGVET. The whole CDR3 protein is CASSLNSGGVETQYF.

This clone was seen repeatedly, ten times or more. CDR3 DNA, as far as it was read: TGTGCCAGCAGCTTGGGGACAGGGGTTACCGGGGAG. Protein product: CASSLGTGVTGE. The full CDR3 protein reads CASSLGTGVTGELFF. The J gene is TRBJ2-2, the V gene TRBV5-4; 9 nucleotides agree with TRBD1. The read is 3 residues too short to cover the CDR3 end, so that end is filled in from the germline J gene. CDR1 is SGHNT, CDR2 YYREEE, per germline (reference sequence). V trimming: 0 bases; J trimming: 5 bases; junction bases outside the gene matches: 2. CDR3 length: 15 amino acids.

Ten or more counts support this clone. The read halts 3 residues ahead of the CDR3 end, with the missing end drawn from the germline J gene. J is TRBJ2-7 and V is TRBV6-2 or TRBV6-3; possible D gene TRBD2, 6 bases. V was shortened by 6 bases and J by 3 bases, with 18 bases between the two germline ends. Germline CDR1 and CDR2: MNHEY and SVGEGT. The CDR3 is 15 residues long. CDR3 protein: CASSYLGLPSYEQYF. The covered CDR3 bases are TGTGCCAGCAGCTACCTGGGACTGCCCAGCTACGAG.

At least ten counts were recorded for this clone. The read gets to within 3 residues of the CDR3 end, and the germline J gene fills in the rest. The chain recombines TRBV5-5 with TRBJ1-6; D is unresolved. V lost 2 bases and J lost 9, with 15 bases in between. CDR3 length equals 15 residues. Germline lookup yields CDR1 SGHKS and CDR2 YYEKEE (reference sequence). The CDR3 sequence is CASSLGQARGSPLHF. The part of the CDR3 DNA that was read is TGTGCCAGCAGCTTAGGTCAAGCGCGGGGTTCACCC.

Of note for this clone: The read is 3 residues too short to cover the CDR3 end, so that end is filled in from the germline J gene. The rearrangement links TRBV30 to TRBJ2-5, with 7 bases fitting TRBD1. This CDR3 has 13 amino acids. In germline, CDR1 is GTSNPN, CDR2 SVGIG (reference sequence). The V segment lost 6 bases and the J segment 1 base; nucleotides outside the gene matches: 5. CDR3 DNA (partial): TGTGCCTGCAGAGGACAGGCCCAAGAGACC. This encodes CACRGQAQET. The full CDR3 is CACRGQAQETQYF.

There are many counts of this clone. The CDR3 extends 3 residues past the end of the read, so its final part is completed from the germline J gene. This chain links TRBV7-2 with TRBJ2-3, with no clear D. Germline V gives CDR1 SGHTA, CDR2 FQGNSA. The CDR3 consists of 13 residues. V was shortened by 4 bases and J by 6 bases, with 11 bases between the two germline ends. Incomplete CDR3 DNA: TGTGCCAGCAGCTCTGAGGCTGGTGATACG. It encodes CASSSEAGDT. The full CDR3 is CASSSEAGDTQYF.

This clone was observed many times. The CDR3 end lies 3 residues beyond the end of the read and is filled in from the germline J gene. This chain joins TRBV5-1 and TRBJ2-7; 10 bases map to TRBD2. CDR1 is SGHRS and CDR2 is YFSETQ in the germline V gene. The CDR3 consists of 15 residues. Trimming took 3 bases from V and 3 from J; bases not matched to a gene: 6. CDR3 DNA (partial): TGCGCCAGCAGCTGGGGACTAGCGCTCCACTACGAG. Translated: CASSWGLALHYE. The whole CDR3 protein is CASSWGLALHYEQYF. The whole variable domain, remainder taken from reference TRBV5-1 and TRBJ2-7, is KAGVTQTPRYLIKTRGQQVTLSCSPISGHRSVSWYQQTPGQGLQFLFEYFSETQRNKGNFPGRFSGRQFSNSRSEMNVSTLELGDSALYLCASSWGLALHYEQYFGPGTRLTVT.

This clone has ten or more counts. The read is 3 residues too short to cover the CDR3 end, so that end is filled in from the germline J gene. The chain uses TRBV9 and TRBJ2-1, with D maybe TRBD2 (6 bases). This CDR3 region has 14 residues. Germline assignment: CDR1 SGDLS and CDR2 YYNGEE. Trimming took off 0 bases at V and 4 bases at J, with 8 bases between the two ends. CDR3 sequence reads: CASSVAGEYNEQFF. The covered CDR3 bases are TGTGCCAGCAGCGTAGCGGGGGAATACAATGAG.

This clone was observed at least ten times. The read ends 3 residues before the CDR3 terminus; that terminus is restored from the germline J gene. The rearrangement joins TRBV5-1 to TRBJ1-4; D remains ambiguous. V was cut by 0 bases and J by 6 bases, with 12 bases left in between. The germline V gene has CDR1 SGHRS and CDR2 YFSETQ. The CDR3 runs 15 residues. The CDR3 sequence: CASSLVSGQDEKLFF. Incomplete CDR3 DNA: TGCGCCAGCAGCTTGGTTTCTGGGCAAGATGAAAAA.

As concerns this clone: The read ends 3 residues before the CDR3 terminus; that terminus is restored from the germline J gene. This chain joins TRBV2 and TRBJ1-4; TRBD1 is a possible D gene (6 bases). Per the germline V gene, CDR1 is SNHLY and CDR2 is FYNNEI. V lost 6 bases and J 5 bases, leaving 10 bases between the germline ends. The length of the CDR3 is 13 residues. CDR3 DNA, as far as it was read: TGTGCCAGCAGAAGGGGGGGGAATGAAAAA. Its protein is CASRRGGNEK. The full CDR3 is CASRRGGNEKLFF. Looking up the rest from reference TRBV2 and TRBJ1-4 gives the full variable domain: EPEVTQTPSHQVTQMGQEVILRCVPISNHLYFYWYRQILGQKVEFLVSFYNNEISEKSEIFDDQFSVERPDGSNFTLKIRSTKLEDSAMYFCASRRGGNEKLFFGSGTQLSVL.

The sample holds many counts of this clone. Read sequence stops 3 residues before the CDR3 end, and the germline J gene provides the missing end. This chain links TRBV7-2 with TRBJ1-3; weak D call: TRBD1 (5 bases). Trimming took 7 bases from V and 2 from J, leaving 9 bases between them. The CDR3 contains 13 residues. Germline CDR1 is SGHTA and CDR2 is FQGNSA. The CDR3 is CASMGRAGNTIYF. The part of the CDR3 DNA that was read is TGTGCCAGCATGGGCAGGGCTGGAAACACC.

This clone was seen a handful of times. The read finishes 3 residues shy of the CDR3 end, and the germline J gene is used to complete it. The chain is built from TRBV18 and TRBJ2-1; 8 bases fit TRBD2. Germline CDR1 reads KGHSH; CDR2 reads LQKENI. The CDR3 has 19 amino acids. The V and J ends lost 3 bases and 4 bases, in that order; junction bases with no gene match: 17. CDR3 amino acids: CASSPEEWAGGGIYNEQFF. CDR3 DNA (partial): TGTGCCAGCTCACCTGAGGAGTGGGCGGGAGGTGGTATATACAATGAG.

This clone occurred many times. The read falls 3 residues short of the CDR3 end, and the missing part is taken from the germline J gene. The chain carries TRBV5-1 and TRBJ2-7, with D possibly TRBD2 on 5 matching bases. V dropped 2 bases and J dropped 6 bases, with 12 bases sitting between them. The CDR3 is 13 residues long. Germline values: CDR1 SGHRS, CDR2 YFSETQ. CDR3 loop: CASSFGPEGEQYF. The part of the CDR3 DNA that was read is TGCGCCAGCAGCTTCGGCCCCGAGGGCGAG.

This clone has a count of ten or more. The missing CDR3 end, 3 residues past where the read stops, is filled in from the germline J gene. The chain couples TRBV12-3 or TRBV12-4 to TRBJ2-1; 9 bases line up with TRBD2. The CDR3 sequence is 15 residues long. With V trimmed by 3 bases and J by 9 bases, 9 bases remained unmatched. CDR3 residues: CASSLLAGVGGEQFF. CDR3 DNA, as far as it was read: TGTGCCAGCAGTTTGTTAGCGGGAGTGGGCGGTGAG.

There are many counts of this clone. The read comes to an end 3 residues before the CDR3 does, leaving the germline J gene to fill in the end. This chain uses TRBV20-1 with TRBJ2-3; weak D call: TRBD2 (5 bases). The length of the CDR3 is 14 residues. The V gene lost 6 bases and the J gene lost 0 bases, with 13 bases spanning the gap. The germline V gene encodes CDR1 DFQATT and CDR2 SNEGSKA (reference sequence). This CDR3 is CSAPRTSSTDTQYF. The covered CDR3 bases are TGCAGTGCCCCCAGGACTTCTAGCACAGATACG.

Many counts were recorded for this clone. The CDR3 end falls 3 residues outside the read, so it is completed with the germline J gene. J is TRBJ2-1 and V is TRBV27; D not resolved. The CDR3 covers 19 residues. CDR1 and CDR2 (germline): MNHEY, SMNVEV (reference sequence). The germline V and J ends were trimmed by 3 bases and 3 bases, with 24 bases remaining between them. CDR3 DNA (partial): TGTGCCAGCAGTTTCCCTCCTCCGGCGGCTACCCTCCGCTACAATGAG. This translates into CASSFPPPAATLRYNE. The CDR3 as a whole reads CASSFPPPAATLRYNEQFF.

This clone was seen repeatedly, ten times or more. Coverage ceases 3 residues before the CDR3 finishes, and the germline J gene fills in the end. The chain is built from TRBV19 and TRBJ1-6; TRBD1 is a possible D gene (6 bases). V lost 1 base to trimming and J lost 5 bases, with 24 bases between them. The CDR3 consists of 20 residues. Germline V lookup: CDR1 LNHDA, CDR2 SQIVND (reference sequence). CDR3 region: CASSIGALSRPDRHNSPLHF. The part of the CDR3 DNA that was read is TGTGCCAGTAGTATAGGGGCCCTTTCCCGTCCGGACAGACATAATTCACCC.

This clone has ten or more counts. The CDR3 bases that were read are TGCAGTGCTAGCCCGACAGGGAAGTCAGATACG. Translating it yields CSASPTGKSDT. The full CDR3 is CSASPTGKSDTQYF. The chain has TRBV20-1 and TRBJ2-3; TRBD1 agrees at 7 bases. Read coverage stops 3 residues before the CDR3 terminus; the germline J gene supplies the remainder. J was trimmed by 4 bases and V by 3 bases; bases with no gene match: 7. CDR1 and CDR2 from the germline V gene are DFQATT and SNEGSKA (reference sequence). There are 14 residues in the CDR3.

This clone has at least ten counts. The read ends 3 residues before the CDR3 terminus; that terminus is restored from the germline J gene. The J gene is TRBJ2-6, the V gene TRBV5-1; D is unclear. Per germline, CDR1 SGHRS and CDR2 YFSETQ. V gave up 2 bases and J gave up 0 bases, with 6 bases separating them. This CDR3 contains 15 residues. Here the CDR3 reads CASSFFPSGANVLTF. The DNA read from the CDR3 is TGCGCCAGCAGCTTCTTCCCCTCTGGGGCCAACGTC.

Ten or more counts support this clone. The read halts 3 residues ahead of the CDR3 end, with the missing end drawn from the germline J gene. The chain is built from TRBV30 and TRBJ1-2; 9 positions agree with TRBD1. Looked up from germline, CDR1 is GTSNPN and CDR2 is SVGIG (reference sequence). The CDR3 is 14 amino acids. V was pared by 2 bases and J by 3 bases, with 4 bases of the junction left unmatched. Partial CDR3 DNA: TGTGCCTGGAGTTGGAGACAGGGGGACTATGGC. Amino acid sequence: CAWSWRQGDYG. The full-length CDR3 reads as CAWSWRQGDYGYTF.

The sample holds many counts of this clone. The junction departs from germline at one end; a sequencing error may be responsible. The read ends 3 residues shy of where the CDR3 ends; the end is completed using the germline J gene. The gene calls are TRBV7-7 and TRBJ2-3; tentative D call: TRBD2 (6 bases). The CDR3 sequence is 15 residues long. Germline-derived CDR1 and CDR2 are SSHAT and FNYEAQ (reference sequence). CDR3 loop: CASSSSGTSTDTQYF. The covered CDR3 bases are TGTGCTAGCAGCTCCTCCGGGACTAGCACAGATACG.

This clone was detected ten times or more. Coverage ceases 3 residues before the CDR3 finishes, and the germline J gene fills in the end. The chain links TRBV11-2 to TRBJ1-5; a weak D match, TRBD1 (6 bases). The CDR3 runs to 14 residues. The germline V gene has CDR1 SGHAT and CDR2 FQNNGV. Trimming cost V 0 bases and J 6 bases, with 9 bases left between them. Incomplete CDR3 DNA: TGTGCCAGCAGCTTAGAGACCAGGGGTCAGCCC. It yields the protein CASSLETRGQP. In full, the CDR3 reads CASSLETRGQPQHF.